This T cell receptor beta chain was profiled in a study of blood T cell repertoires in COVID-19. Adults between roughly 18 and 90 years of age took part from 24 US areas. Participants' reported clinical history set cohort assignment. Libraries were prepared by immunoSEQ multiplex PCR; TCRdb keeps only in-frame clonotypes and omits some of them. This sample yields 130,000 or so clones, of which around 84% are seen a single time; approximately 3.9% belongs to the top ten. Comment on this clone: Other DNA sequences in the sample encode the same CDR3.

Trimming left V 0 bases short and J 0 bases short, with 3 bases between. The CDR3 covers 13 residues. From germline, CDR1 is SGDLS and CDR2 YYNGEE. The sample comprised PBMCs or T cells enriched from blood (not recorded which). This rearrangement joins TRBV9 to TRBJ1-1; D gene unclear. The TCR originated in a woman younger than 45 who had recovered from COVID-19. In DNA, the CDR3 is TGTGCCAGCAGCGTAGCGGTGAACACTGAAGCTTTCTTT. Translated, it gives CASSVAVNTEAFF.